This TCR beta chain derives from a study of T cells in Graves' hyperthyroidism and ophthalmopathy. Turning to the study itself: Staff took peripheral blood when the initial diagnosis was made, before any treatment began.

This clonotype was counted between two and nine times. TCR beta CDR3 regions were amplified from RNA transcripts. TCR CDR3 regions were first amplified by RT-PCR with HTBI primers. TCRdb processed the multiplex PCR reads anew with MiXCR; each CDR3 protein has one entry. The data contain 250,000 to 350,000 distinct CDR3 sequences, 20% to 25% of them seen just once; the ten biggest clones take up 50% to 75%. Sequencing input: blood. This TCR was recovered from a man aged 30 to 45 with Graves' ophthalmopathy.

This CDR3 is CASSQPSGRLGNEQFF. CDR3 sequence (DNA): TGCGCCAGCAGCCAGCCCAGCGGGCGCTTGGGAAATGAGCAGTTCTTC. The chain uses TRBV4-1 and TRBJ2-1, with D possibly TRBD2 on 6 matching bases. The CDR3 has 16 amino acids. Germline CDR1 is MGHRA and CDR2 is YSYEKL. V lost 3 bases and J 7 bases, leaving 19 bases between the germline ends.